These T cell receptor beta chains were read from a single sample in a study of cytomegalovirus exposure and HLA in healthy donors. Some clones are missing from TCRdb's copy, which holds only in-frame ones; the method was immunoSEQ multiplex PCR. The profile shows about 43,000 clones, about half of them singletons. The specimen was PBMCs. These TCRs come from a man aged 55 to 69 in good health and CMV-seronegative. The CDR3 runs from the conserved cysteine through the conserved F or W. A D gene is named only where the DNA matches it firmly. Some rows have no size entry. The others give once, few or many, or a class for an expanded clone.

len,j_gene,d_gene,v_gene,abundance,CDR3aa,CDR3nt
13,TRBJ2-7,.,TRBV27,few,CASSLTPTYEQYF,TGTGCCAGCAGTTTAACTCCTACCTACGAGCAGTACTTC
13,TRBJ1-2,.,TRBV7-2,.,CASSPLTQAGYTF,TGTGCCAGCAGCCCTTTGACCCAGGCCGGCTACACCTTC
13,TRBJ2-2,.,TRBV9,few,CASSVSTTGELFF,TGTGCCAGCAGCGTATCTACCACCGGGGAGCTGTTTTTT
13,TRBJ2-5,TRBD1,TRBV10-3,.,CAIRGGEQETQYF,TGTGCCATCAGAGGGGGCGAACAAGAGACCCAGTACTTC
15,TRBJ1-1,.,TRBV18,few,CASSPPGLRESEAFF,TGTGCCAGCTCACCACCGGGGCTTCGGGAGTCTGAAGCTTTCTTT
13,TRBJ2-1,TRBD2,TRBV29-1,few,CSAGTSQQGEQFF,TGCAGCGCCGGGACTAGCCAGCAGGGTGAGCAGTTCTTC
16,TRBJ2-1,.,TRBV18,.,CASSPPSSAGYNEQFF,TGTGCCAGCTCACCACCGTCCAGCGCCGGCTACAATGAGCAGTTCTTC
13,TRBJ1-1,.,TRBV7-2,.,CASSLEFAAEAFF,TGTGCCAGCAGCTTAGAGTTTGCAGCTGAAGCTTTCTTT
14,TRBJ2-2,.,TRBV27,.,CASSSWDSTGELFF,TGTGCCAGCAGTTCTTGGGACTCCACCGGGGAGCTGTTTTTT
15,TRBJ2-3,.,TRBV29-1,.,CSVEDPTGEGDTQYF,TGCAGCGTTGAAGATCCGACAGGGGAGGGAGATACGCAGTATTTT
14,TRBJ1-5,.,TRBV7-2,.,CASSATRAPQPQHF,TGTGCCAGCAGCGCTACGAGGGCGCCTCAGCCCCAGCATTTT
14,TRBJ2-2,.,TRBV29-1,few,CSVVASLNTGELFF,TGCAGCGTTGTAGCTAGCCTGAACACCGGGGAGCTGTTTTTT
15,TRBJ2-3,.,TRBV6-5,few,CASSYWAGSTDTQYF,TGTGCCAGCAGTTACTGGGCGGGAAGCACAGATACGCAGTATTTT
13,TRBJ1-5,.,TRBV30,.,CAWSGNSNQPQHF,TGTGCCTGGAGCGGGAATTCTAATCAGCCCCAGCATTTT
15,TRBJ2-7,TRBD2,TRBV5-1,.,CASSFVAGGSYEQYF,TGCGCCAGCAGCTTCGTAGCGGGAGGCTCCTACGAGCAGTACTTC
17,TRBJ2-5,TRBD2,TRBV5-1,.,CASSLAKSGRSVETQYF,TGCGCCAGCAGCTTGGCCAAAAGCGGGAGGAGTGTAGAGACCCAGTACTTC
15,TRBJ2-4,.,TRBV18,few,CASSPRRTDENIQYF,TGTGCCAGCTCACCTCGTCGGACAGACGAAAACATTCAGTACTTC
16,TRBJ1-4,TRBD1,TRBV15,.,CATSRDRGPTNEKLFF,TGTGCCACCAGCAGGGACAGGGGGCCGACTAATGAAAAACTGTTTTTT
17,TRBJ2-1,TRBD2,TRBV9,few,CASSGGGLAGEGNEQFF,TGTGCCAGCAGCGGGGGGGGGCTAGCGGGAGAGGGGAATGAGCAGTTCTTC
15,TRBJ2-1,TRBD2,TRBV6-5,.,CASSSGGGRRNEQFF,TGTGCCAGCAGTTCCGGCGGCGGGAGGAGAAATGAGCAGTTCTTC
16,TRBJ2-5,TRBD1,TRBV5-1,.,CASRLDGQGAGETQYF,TGCGCCAGCAGGCTAGACGGCCAGGGGGCCGGGGAGACCCAGTACTTC
14,TRBJ2-1,TRBD2,TRBV6-6,.,CASSYLRESNEQFF,TGTGCCAGCAGTTACTTGCGGGAGAGCAATGAGCAGTTCTTC
15,TRBJ2-7,TRBD1,TRBV4-2,few,CASSLRDRDFGEQYF,TGTGCCAGCAGCCTCCGGGACAGGGATTTCGGCGAGCAGTACTTC
16,TRBJ2-7,TRBD2,TRBV5-1,.,CASRASAGTSPSEQYF,TGCGCCAGCCGGGCAAGCGCCGGGACTAGCCCGTCCGAGCAGTACTTC
13,TRBJ1-2,TRBD1,TRBV19,.,CASSSDRAGGYTF,TGTGCCAGTAGTAGCGACAGGGCCGGAGGCTACACCTTC
15,TRBJ1-5,TRBD1,TRBV27,few,CASSLRTGLNQPQHF,TGTGCCAGCAGTTTAAGGACAGGGCTTAACCAGCCCCAGCATTTT
13,TRBJ1-1,.,TRBV7-8,.,CASSQSLLEGAFF,TGTGCCAGCAGCCAGAGCTTACTTGAGGGAGCTTTCTTT
13,TRBJ1-1,TRBD1,TRBV30,.,CACPTGRRAEAFF,TGTGCCTGCCCGACAGGGAGAAGAGCTGAAGCTTTCTTT
14,TRBJ2-2,.,TRBV7-3,.,CASSFGVDTGELFF,TGTGCCAGCAGCTTCGGGGTAGACACCGGGGAGCTGTTTTTT